The rows below give T cell receptor beta chains drawn from one sample of a study of T cell responses to AZD1222 COVID-19 vaccine. Sequencing used immunoSEQ multiplex PCR; TCRdb keeps in-frame clones, though not all of them. The sample includes nearly 110,000 clones, around 92% seen only once; the top ten take approximately 9.3%. This material consisted of peripheral blood, taken 28 days after the second AZD1222 dose. Receptors were obtained from an adult who received the AZD1222 COVID-19 vaccine. Both conserved end residues are part of each CDR3. Size values are once, few and many counts, or a class for expanded clones, and some rows have none.

>NA|TRBV24-1
CATSDSGSNYGYTF
>NA|TRBV4-2
CASSQASSSGRSTDTQYF
>NA|TRBV27
CASSSDRTGNSYEQYF
>NA|TRBV19
CASSTAPDGEETQYF
>NA|TRBV29-1
CSALEQQFGQGILHF
>NA|TRBV6-5
CASSLETGAEAFF
>NA|TRBV6-5
CLTRTNEKLFF
>NA|TRBV10-2
CASRADSGNTIYF
>NA|TRBV3-1/TRBV3-2
CASSPDGRNSPLHF
>NA|TRBV6-5
CASNPRTRETTEAFF
>few|TRBV5-6
CASSKRTGERNTIYF
>NA|TRBV27
CASSLSWSAATDTQYF
>once|TRBV6-4
CASSPGQGAYNEQFF
>NA|TRBV5-1
CASSLAAGVNYGYTF
>NA|TRBV18
CASSPLPGTGKFEQYF
>NA|TRBV7-3
CASSFRGGDIQYF